This is a list of T cell receptor beta chains from one sample in a study of beta chain features in type 1 diabetes. Assay used: immunoSEQ multiplex PCR; TCRdb lists only in-frame clones, some missing. The sample lists hundreds of thousands of clones, about 12% occurring once. The sequenced sample was naive CD4+ T cells from blood. Receptors were obtained from a woman aged 18-29 years with type 1 diabetes. CDR3s leave out the opening cysteine and the closing phenylalanine or tryptophan. A D gene is named only where the DNA matches it firmly.

>TRBD1|TRBV27
ASSFKRTGVRQETQY
>TRBD2|TRBV9
ASSVSGGLANNIQY
>TRBD1|TRBV5-1
ASSRGTGLDTQY
>.|TRBV15
ATSGLSGGNQPQH
>.|TRBV9
ASSTQGRDTEAF
>.|TRBV10-3
AIRAGGIHEQY
>.|TRBV28
ASSPSYLTGSYEQY
>TRBD1|TRBV6-5
ASIRGGGQTEAF
>.|TRBV7-9
ASSWARLYGYT
>TRBD1|TRBV7-2
ASSSGQGGFWEQY
>TRBD2|TRBV7-8
ASSLGASGGNTQY
>.|TRBV5-1
ASSRQAGSGANVLT
>TRBD1|TRBV4-1
ASSADRGHGELF
>TRBD1|TRBV7-9
ASRPNPGTGSAQY
>.|TRBV4-3
ASSQDSQEGEKLF
>TRBD1|TRBV6-5
ASSRDRDGKNIQY
>TRBD1|TRBV10-3
ASLGQDTQY
>.|TRBV6-6
ASSYRETYEQY
>TRBD1|TRBV23-1
ASSQLRQGFYNSPLH
>.|TRBV5-4
ASSLSRGGEQF
>.|TRBV5-1
ASSPLPGSSYNEQF
>TRBD1|TRBV2
AELRQGEINEQF
>.|TRBV27
ASSFEEPYEQY
>.|TRBV7-9
ASSSPSGTQY
>.|TRBV5-6
ASRTHNEQF
>TRBD2|TRBV7-2
ASSLVGQAGREQY
>TRBD1|TRBV2
ASRPDRGEKLF
>.|TRBV29-1
SATIEVRNTQY
>.|TRBV5-1
ASSENSGTYEQY
>TRBD1|TRBV7-9
ASSQDRVGTEAF
>.|TRBV29-1
SVTGSQETQY
>TRBD2|TRBV14
ASSPLPGLRGGGDRNEQF
>.|TRBV5-1
ASSTGQNTEAF
>.|TRBV7-9
ASSREF
>TRBD1|TRBV7-2
ASSLGGQGRQPQH
>TRBD2|TRBV18
ASSPQMRLAGVEDTQY
>TRBD1|TRBV19
ASSTTQGAYEQY
>TRBD1|TRBV7-2
ASSLGTGPYGYT
>TRBD1|TRBV9
ASSPSTGVRETQY
>TRBD1|TRBV9
ASSPGQAAYNEQF
>TRBD1|TRBV18
ASSSGQGEY
>.|TRBV29-1
SVENPGEQY
>.|TRBV4-3
ASSQGRALGGYEQY
>.|TRBV15
ATSRDFWDPRTDDYNEQF
>.|TRBV18
ASSPGRGTYEQY
>.|TRBV18
ASSRVNQPQH
>.|TRBV20-1
SATRLNEQF
>TRBD1|TRBV7-6
ASSPAQGGRYEQY
>TRBD1|TRBV15
ATSTFRGQGHGYT
>.|TRBV7-9
ASSSQGSYEQY
>.|TRBV19
ASTGADTQY
>.|TRBV29-1
SVGGGSNEKLF
>TRBD2|TRBV5-4
ASSLGLAVVAHEQY
>.|TRBV4-1
ASSQDPRWEQF